A few counts support the clone carrying this T cell receptor (beta chain). Antigen unknown. The data derive from a study of a mutant IDH1 vaccine in newly diagnosed glioma. Study-level information: Scheduled for weeks 1, 3, 5, 7, 11, 15, 19 and 23, eight vaccinations were given to patients. Males made up 62.5% and females about 40% of treated patients, whose mean age was about 41 years.

Time point described: week 5, during vaccination. A single vaccine dose contained 300 ug of mutant IDH1 20-mer peptide, and topical imiquimod was used with it. This table comes from immunoSEQ multiplex PCR, and its TCRdb copy is limited to in-frame clones, with some not included. The sample contains 75,000 to 80,000 clones, 91% of which appear only once. The receptor comes from a woman in her fifties or sixties with glioma. The sample in question was PBMCs, obtained from a glioma patient whose treatment included an IDH1 peptide vaccine.

Here the CDR3 DNA reads TGTGCCAGCAGTGAAATAATGAACACTGAAGCTTTCTTT. Protein: CASSEIMNTEAFF. This chain connects TRBV2 to TRBJ1-1; no reliable D call. CDR3 length: 13 amino acids. Germline V gene lookup returns CDR1 SNHLY and CDR2 FYNNEI. The germline V and J ends were trimmed by 2 bases and 0 bases, with 4 bases remaining between them.